This paragraph reports one T cell receptor beta chain. The data belong to a study of blood T cell repertoires in COVID-19. Study details: Acute-phase and convalescent COVID-19 samples originated in the United States, Italy and Spain. In each case, the material was cDNA or gDNA derived from T cells, B-cell-depleted T cells, or PBMCs.

In the source study's methods: Amplifying reference gene primers gave estimates of nucleated cell counts. The assay was immunoSEQ multiplex PCR, and TCRdb's table has in-frame clones only and misses some. The V and J calls and clone size come from that table; D and trimming were worked out from the DNA. Of 170,000 or so clones listed, around nine tenths were seen once; the top ten hold 0.85% to 0.95%. The source material was peripheral blood. This clonotype was obtained from a woman aged 18-30 years who had recovered from COVID-19.

The CDR3 reads CASSPLTGTGGVEQYV. In DNA form, the CDR3 reads TGTGCCAGCAGCCCATTAACCGGGACAGGGGGCGTCGAGCAGTACGTC. The gene calls are TRBV27 and TRBJ2-7; 12 nucleotides agree with TRBD1. CDR3 length: 16 residues. With V trimmed by 6 bases and J by 6 bases, 12 bases remained unmatched. Germline loops: CDR1 MNHEY, CDR2 SMNVEV (reference sequence).